This T cell receptor beta chain was identified during a study of cytomegalovirus exposure and HLA in healthy donors. General study points: The listing of about 150 TCR beta chains classed them as cytomegalovirus-associated.

This clone was picked up a small number of times. What it binds is unknown. V lost 0 bases, J lost 2 bases, and 1 base stayed unmatched. The length of the CDR3 is 16 residues. Germline lookup yields CDR1 SGHRS and CDR2 YFSETQ. The PCR was carried out with 60 Vbeta primers and 13 Jbeta primers. Clones were read by immunoSEQ multiplex PCR, and TCRdb kept only the in-frame ones, dropping some. The sample holds fewer than 150,000 clones, 79% seen once. The source material was PBMCs. The rearrangement uses TRBV5-1 and TRBJ2-1; 11 bases line up with TRBD2. The receptor was isolated from a man aged 35-49 years in good health and CMV-seropositive. In DNA, the CDR3 is TGCGCCAGCAGCTTGGCACTAGCGGGGGCCTACAATGAGCAGTTCTTC. The encoded protein is CASSLALAGAYNEQFF.